This T cell receptor beta chain is from a study of T cell changes during pregnancy in multiple sclerosis. Sequenced by immunoSEQ multiplex PCR; TCRdb stores in-frame clones only, minus some. Of about 77,000 clones in the sample, roughly 91% were seen once. Germline V gene data show CDR1 as SGHRS and CDR2 as YFSETQ. CDR3 length equals 15 residues. V lost 1 base and J lost 2, with 12 bases in between. J is TRBJ1-1 and V is TRBV5-1, with D hard to call. This TCR was recovered from a female donor in good health, enrolled as a control in a pregnancy study. Sequences were derived from peripheral blood, sampled after pregnancy. The chain's CDR3 is CASSLIGSQNTEAFF. CDR3 DNA: TGCGCCAGCAGCTTGATCGGGAGTCAAAACACTGAAGCTTTCTTT. Full variable domain (outside the CDR3, taken from reference TRBV5-1 and TRBJ1-1): KAGVTQTPRYLIKTRGQQVTLSCSPISGHRSVSWYQQTPGQGLQFLFEYFSETQRNKGNFPGRFSGRQFSNSRSEMNVSTLELGDSALYLCASSLIGSQNTEAFFGQGTRLTVV.